This is a list of T cell receptor beta chains from one sample in a study of T cell repertoires in cytomegalovirus infection. TCRdb called the reads again in MiXCR, with one record for every CDR3 protein. The data show over 200,000 distinct CDR3 sequences, roughly 13% seen once. The sample comprised PBMCs. These TCRs come from a human donor in good health (CMV status not recorded). Some clones in this sample may be carry-over from other donors' samples. The CDR3 runs from the conserved cysteine through the conserved F or W. A D gene is named only where the DNA matches it firmly. Expanded clones are given a class, and other clones once, few, many or no size at all.

>TRBV12-3/TRBV12-4|.|TRBJ1-3|many
CASSLRVTISGNTIYF
TGTGCCAGCAGTTTGAGGGTGACGATCTCTGGAAACACCATATATTTT
>TRBV7-2|.|TRBJ2-1|many
CASSFSPGTSPFF
TGTGCCAGCAGCTTCAGCCCCGGGACTTCTCCGTTCTTC
>TRBV7-6|.|TRBJ1-1|many
CASSPREGWSTEAFF
TGTGCCAGCAGCCCCCGTGAGGGATGGTCCACTGAAGCTTTCTTT
>TRBV7-8|.|TRBJ2-5|many
CASSLGAGMWTQYF
TGTGCCAGCAGCTTAGGGGCAGGGATGTGGACCCAGTACTTC
>TRBV28|TRBD2|TRBJ2-1|.
CASSLATSGRNEQFF
TGTGCCAGCAGTTTAGCGACTAGCGGGAGAAATGAGCAGTTCTTC
>TRBV9|.|TRBJ2-1|.
CASSVGMSYNEQFF
TGTGCCAGCAGCGTAGGGATGTCCTACAATGAGCAGTTCTTC
>TRBV7-9|.|TRBJ1-1|.
CASSLSATEAFF
TGTGCCAGCAGCTTATCGGCCACTGAAGCTTTCTTT
>TRBV27|.|TRBJ1-5|many
CASSLIGVSSNQPQHF
TGTGCCAGCAGTTTAATTGGGGTTAGTAGCAATCAGCCCCAGCATTTT
>TRBV20-1|TRBD2|TRBJ2-7|few
CSARGTSGSTYEQYF
TGCAGTGCTAGGGGGACTAGCGGGAGTACCTACGAGCAGTACTTC
>TRBV7-3|.|TRBJ2-7|many
CASSEEGYPYEQYF
TGTGCCAGCAGCGAAGAGGGATACCCCTACGAGCAGTACTTC
>TRBV19|TRBD1|TRBJ1-1|.
CASSITSGGNTEAFF
TGTGCCAGTAGTATAACCTCAGGGGGCAACACTGAAGCTTTCTTT
>TRBV5-1|.|TRBJ2-1|few
CASSLGQTYNEQFF
TGCGCCAGCAGCTTGGGACAGACCTACAATGAGCAGTTCTTC
>TRBV2|.|TRBJ2-1|.
CASRPNFLADEQFF
TGTGCCAGCAGACCAAATTTTCTAGCAGATGAGCAGTTCTTC
>TRBV3-1|.|TRBJ2-1|many
CASSQVSHEQFF
TGTGCCAGCAGCCAAGTTAGTCATGAGCAGTTCTTC
>TRBV4-1|TRBD1|TRBJ2-4|many
CASSLLPGQGDIQYF
TGCGCCAGCAGCTTACTTCCGGGACAGGGTGACATTCAGTACTTC
>TRBV7-9|TRBD1|TRBJ1-1|.
CASSFGQAEAFF
TGTGCCAGCAGCTTCGGACAGGCGGAAGCTTTCTTT